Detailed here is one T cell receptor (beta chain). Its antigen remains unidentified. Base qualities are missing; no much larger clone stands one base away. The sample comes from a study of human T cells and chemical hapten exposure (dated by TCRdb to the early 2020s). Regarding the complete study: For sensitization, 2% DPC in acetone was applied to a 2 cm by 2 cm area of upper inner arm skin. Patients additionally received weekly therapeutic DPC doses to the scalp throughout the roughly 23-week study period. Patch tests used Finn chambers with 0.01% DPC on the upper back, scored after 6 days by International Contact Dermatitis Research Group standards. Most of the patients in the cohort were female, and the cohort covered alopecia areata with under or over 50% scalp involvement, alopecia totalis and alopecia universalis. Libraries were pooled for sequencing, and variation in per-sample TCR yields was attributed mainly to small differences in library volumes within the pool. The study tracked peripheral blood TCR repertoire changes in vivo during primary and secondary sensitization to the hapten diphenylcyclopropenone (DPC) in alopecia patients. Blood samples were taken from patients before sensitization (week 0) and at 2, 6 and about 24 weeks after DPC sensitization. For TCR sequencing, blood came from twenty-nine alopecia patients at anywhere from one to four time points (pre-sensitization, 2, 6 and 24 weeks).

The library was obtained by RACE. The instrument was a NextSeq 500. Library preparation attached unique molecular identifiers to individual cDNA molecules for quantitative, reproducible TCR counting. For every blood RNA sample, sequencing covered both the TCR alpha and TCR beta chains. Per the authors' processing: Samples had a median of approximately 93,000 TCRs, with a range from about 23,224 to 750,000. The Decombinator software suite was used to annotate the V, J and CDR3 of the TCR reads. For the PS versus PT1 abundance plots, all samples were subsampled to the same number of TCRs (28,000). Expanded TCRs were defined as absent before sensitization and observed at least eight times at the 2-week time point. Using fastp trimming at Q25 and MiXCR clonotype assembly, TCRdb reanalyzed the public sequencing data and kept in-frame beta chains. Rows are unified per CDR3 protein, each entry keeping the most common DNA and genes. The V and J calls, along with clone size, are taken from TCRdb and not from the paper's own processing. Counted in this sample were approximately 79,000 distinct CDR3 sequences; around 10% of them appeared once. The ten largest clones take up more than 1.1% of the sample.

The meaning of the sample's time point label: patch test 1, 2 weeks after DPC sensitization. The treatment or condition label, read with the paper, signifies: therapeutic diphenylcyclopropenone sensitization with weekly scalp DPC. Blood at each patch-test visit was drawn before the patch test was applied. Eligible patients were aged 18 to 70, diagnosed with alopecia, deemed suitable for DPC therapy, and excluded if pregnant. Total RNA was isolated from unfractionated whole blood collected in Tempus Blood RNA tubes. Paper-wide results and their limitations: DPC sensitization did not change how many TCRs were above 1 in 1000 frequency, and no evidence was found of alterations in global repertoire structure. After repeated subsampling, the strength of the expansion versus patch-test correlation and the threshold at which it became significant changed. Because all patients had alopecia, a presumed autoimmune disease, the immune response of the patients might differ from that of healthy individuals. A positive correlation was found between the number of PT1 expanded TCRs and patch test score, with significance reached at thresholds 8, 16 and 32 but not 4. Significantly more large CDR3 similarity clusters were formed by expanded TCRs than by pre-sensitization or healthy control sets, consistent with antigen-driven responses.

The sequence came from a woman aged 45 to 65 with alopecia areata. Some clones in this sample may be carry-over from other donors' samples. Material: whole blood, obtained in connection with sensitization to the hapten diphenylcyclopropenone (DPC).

The DNA sequence is given as TGTGCCAGCAGCCAACGGGCTAGGGCCGGGGAGCTGTTTTTT. This is translated as CASSQRARAGELFF. The chain was built from TRBV14 and TRBJ2-2, with the D gene too uncertain to name. The germline V gene supplies CDR1 SGHDN and CDR2 FVKESK. The CDR3 numbers 14 residues from cysteine through phenylalanine. Of the read, only the CDR3 DNA is kept; its 42 bases are in frame from base 1. The junction carries 10 bases between V and J, which are trimmed by 2 bases and 6 bases respectively.